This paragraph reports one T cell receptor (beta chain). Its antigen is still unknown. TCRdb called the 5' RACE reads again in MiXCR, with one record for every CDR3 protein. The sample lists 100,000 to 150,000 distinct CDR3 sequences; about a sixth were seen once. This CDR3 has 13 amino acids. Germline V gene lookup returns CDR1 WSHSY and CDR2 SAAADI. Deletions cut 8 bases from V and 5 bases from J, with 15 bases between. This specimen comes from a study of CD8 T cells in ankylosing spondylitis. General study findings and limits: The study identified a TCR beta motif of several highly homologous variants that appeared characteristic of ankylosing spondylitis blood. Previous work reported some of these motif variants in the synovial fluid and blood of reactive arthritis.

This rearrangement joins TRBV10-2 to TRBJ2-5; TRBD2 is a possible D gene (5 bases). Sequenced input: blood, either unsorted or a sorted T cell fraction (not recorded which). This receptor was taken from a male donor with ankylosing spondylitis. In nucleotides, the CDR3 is TGCGCCAGCCTTGCGGGCGTAGGGGAGACCCAGTACTTC. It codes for CASLAGVGETQYF.